The T cell receptor (beta chain) described here comes from a study of vaccination and CD4 T cells after COVID-19. Study-level information: Convalescent donors totaled six males and four females, including two who were Hispanic.

Cultured CD4+ T cell DNA underwent sequencing with the Oncomine TCR Beta short-read assay. CD4+ T cells were cultured, and genomic DNA was extracted from them. Via MiXCR, TCRdb re-called the PCR reads, giving one row per CDR3 protein. In the table there are about 16,000 distinct CDR3 sequences, roughly 60% of which are singletons. Study-wide findings and caveats: A nonsignificant median increase from around 20 to 38 SARS-CoV-2-reactive clonotypes was observed.

As for this clonotype: Antigen unknown.

Germline lookup yields CDR1 GTSNPN and CDR2 SVGIG (reference sequence). The CDR3 loop spans 14 amino acids. Trimming left V 1 base short and J 8 bases short, with 16 bases between. Sample treatment: roughly 10-day PBMC culture with coronavirus spike peptide pools or control peptides (ViraFEST assay). This clonotype was obtained from a human donor who had recovered from COVID-19. The J gene is TRBJ2-3, the V gene TRBV30, with D maybe TRBD1 (7 bases). Sequenced input: CD4+ T cells from blood, cultured in vitro. The CDR3 here is CAWSAGGPGGTQYF. As DNA, the CDR3 is TGTGCCTGGAGTGCTGGGGGGCCAGGGGGTACGCAGTATTTT.